The source of this TCR beta chain is a study of technical replicates of blood from a few donors. Germline CDR1 and CDR2: SGHTS and YDEGEE. The CDR3 contains 14 residues. V was cut by 10 bases and J by 5 bases, with 22 bases left in between. Clones were read by immunoSEQ multiplex PCR, and TCRdb kept only the in-frame ones, dropping some. The sample gives about 100,000 clones, approximately 96% of which show up once; about 0.36% is in the top ten. Sequencing was performed on T cells isolated from PBMCs. The chain has TRBV5-8 and TRBJ2-7; a weak D match, TRBD2 (6 bases). This receptor was taken from a human donor in good health. The CDR3 region has the DNA TGTGCCGGGGGAGGCGCCCCCTTTGTTAACGAGCAGTACTTC. It encodes CAGGGAPFVNEQYF.